Sequencing of this TCR beta chain was carried out in a study of T cells after yellow fever vaccination. Overall study: Where fractions had low cell numbers, libraries were prepared from them with the SMART-Seq v4 Ultra Low Input RNA kit. Notes on the study in general: After the booster, 95% to 98% of CD4 and roughly nine tenths of CD8 primary-response clones were re-detected.

A process of 5'RACE template switching, which added a universal primer site and UMIs, was used to make TCR cDNA. TCRdb independently ran MiXCR on the 5' RACE reads; one entry per CDR3 protein. The top ten hold roughly a sixth of the sample, which has 450,000 to 600,000 distinct CDR3 sequences, 17% seen once. This CDR3 has 16 residues. Per germline, CDR1 MGHRA and CDR2 YSYEKL. Trimming took off 4 bases at V and 4 bases at J, with 19 bases between the two ends. This clonotype has a handful of counts. Its antigen is currently unknown. Specimen: PBMCs, collected about 5 days after the first yellow fever vaccination. The J gene is TRBJ2-5, the V gene TRBV4-1; D perhaps matches TRBD1 (6 bases). The TCR was taken from a man between 18 and 35 years old who received the YFV17D yellow fever vaccine. CDR3 loop: CASSRLGAAERETQYF. DNA of the CDR3: TGCGCCAGCAGCCGGCTGGGGGCGGCGGAGCGAGAGACCCAGTACTTC.